The 14 T cell receptor beta chains in this list originate from one sample, sequenced in a study of cytomegalovirus exposure and HLA in healthy donors. Only in-frame clones appear in the TCRdb table, and some are missing; sequencing was by immunoSEQ multiplex PCR. The profile shows around 250,000 clones, around 89% of them singletons. Material for sequencing was PBMCs. The receptor set was obtained from a woman between 18 and 30 years old in good health and CMV-seronegative.

The DNA of the CDR3 is TGTGCCAGCAGAGGGACAGAGGGCAATCAGCCCCAGCATTTT. This codes for CASRGTEGNQPQHF. The rearrangement links TRBV7-8 to TRBJ1-5; 7 positions match TRBD1. The V gene end was trimmed by 6 bases and the J gene end by 2 bases; junction bases not matched to a gene: 4. The CDR3 totals 14 residues. In germline, CDR1 is SGHVS, CDR2 FQNEAQ.

The chain recombines TRBV7-9 with TRBJ1-2; 7 bases map to TRBD1. CDR3 length equals 15 residues. V shed 1 base, J shed 7 bases, and the junction held 9 bases outside the gene matches. In germline, CDR1 is SEHNR, CDR2 FQNEAQ (reference sequence). CDR3 residues: CASSLEGVNRGGYTF. The CDR3 nucleotides read TGTGCCAGCAGCTTAGAAGGTGTAAACAGGGGTGGCTACACCTTC.

The chain combines TRBV4-2 with TRBJ2-5; 15 bases line up with TRBD2. Trimming removed 4 bases from V and 2 bases from J; junction bases left unmatched: 2. Looked up from germline, CDR1 is LGHNA and CDR2 is YNFKEQ. The CDR3 has 16 residues. CDR3 in amino acids: CASSRGLAGGQETQYF. The CDR3 DNA is TGTGCCAGCAGCCGAGGACTAGCGGGGGGGCAAGAGACCCAGTACTTC.

V usage is TRBV28 and J usage is TRBJ1-2; D unresolved. CDR1 is MDHEN and CDR2 is SYDVKM in the germline V gene. The CDR3 extends over 12 amino acids. Between the trimmed V and J ends, which lost 2 bases and 9 bases, there was a span of 10 bases. The CDR3, as DNA: TGTGCCAGCAGTTTAACCCCGGGGAGCTACACCTTC. Protein: CASSLTPGSYTF.

Concerning this clone itself: This same CDR3 is encoded by further DNA sequences in the sample. The chain joins TRBV27 to TRBJ2-7; TRBD1 might be the D (6 bases). Germline loops: CDR1 MNHEY, CDR2 SMNVEV (reference sequence). This CDR3 has 14 amino acids. Trimming took off 3 bases at V and 2 bases at J, with 11 bases between the two ends. CDR3 sequence reads: CASSLGAGAYEQYF. In DNA form, the CDR3 reads TGTGCCAGCAGTTTGGGGGCAGGGGCCTACGAGCAGTACTTC.

The chain recombines TRBV6-9 with TRBJ2-1; TRBD2 matches 10 bases. The junction had 3 bases not matched to a gene; V was cut back by 0 bases and J by 7 bases. This CDR3 spans 15 amino acids. CDR1 MNHGY and CDR2 SVAAGI come from the germline V gene. The CDR3 here is CASSYSSGGTNEQFF. The DNA of the CDR3 is TGTGCCAGCAGTTATTCTAGCGGGGGGACAAATGAGCAGTTCTTC.

This clone has just one count. The chain recombines TRBV30 with TRBJ2-3, with a possible D match to TRBD2 (5 bases). Germline loops: CDR1 GTSNPN, CDR2 SVGIG (reference sequence). The CDR3 sequence is 17 residues long. V was pared by 0 bases and J by 0 bases, with 16 bases between. CDR3 DNA: TGTGCCTGGAGTGTGGGAGTTGGGCTAGCTAGCACAGATACGCAGTATTTT. Translated: CAWSVGVGLASTDTQYF.

The chain couples TRBV10-2 to TRBJ2-1, with TRBD2 matching over 8 bases. This CDR3 is 15 amino acids long. CDR1 is WSHSY, CDR2 SAAADI, per germline. J gave up 0 bases and V 6 bases, and 4 bases lay outside the gene matches. CDR3 sequence (DNA): TGCGCCAGCAGATTAGCGGGGAACTCCTACAATGAGCAGTTCTTC. This codes for CASRLAGNSYNEQFF.

The chain couples TRBV19 to TRBJ2-2, with 8 bases fitting TRBD1. Unmatched junction bases numbered 11, after V lost 0 bases and J lost 5 bases. The CDR3 totals 18 residues. In germline, CDR1 is LNHDA, CDR2 SQIVND (reference sequence). For the CDR3, the DNA is TGTGCCAGTAGTATAGATCACTCCGGGACAGGCCTTACCGGGGAGCTGTTTTTT. This translates into CASSIDHSGTGLTGELFF.

The chain is built from TRBV28 and TRBJ2-7, with D tentatively TRBD1 (6 bases). CDR1 MDHEN and CDR2 SYDVKM come from the germline V gene. Trimming left V 2 bases short and J 0 bases short, with 17 bases between. The CDR3 is made up of 17 amino acids. The CDR3 loop is CASSLRRLDRHSYEQYV. The CDR3 coding sequence is TGTGCCAGCAGTTTAAGAAGGTTGGACAGACACTCCTACGAGCAGTACGTC.

The chain links TRBV5-1 to TRBJ1-1; maybe TRBD1 (5 bases). The germline V and J ends were trimmed by 1 base and 1 base, with 17 bases remaining between them. Germline values: CDR1 SGHRS, CDR2 YFSETQ. CDR3 length: 17 residues. The CDR3: CASSLYGAQSTNTEAFF. The CDR3, as DNA: TGCGCCAGCAGCTTGTATGGGGCACAAAGCACGAACACTGAAGCTTTCTTT.

This rearrangement joins TRBV6-4 to TRBJ2-7; TRBD2 matches 8 bases. J lost 4 bases, V lost 11 bases, and 13 bases had no gene match. This CDR3 has 14 amino acids. In germline, CDR1 is MRHNA, CDR2 SNTAGT. Here the CDR3 reads CARGGRVFSYEQYV. DNA for the CDR3: TGTGCCCGCGGGGGGAGGGTTTTTTCTTACGAGCAGTACGTC.

This clone was counted a single time. The V and J genes are TRBV19 and TRBJ1-6; D not certain. The CDR3 is made up of 16 amino acids. With 5 bases removed from V and 0 bases from J, the gap between germline ends came to 11 bases. Germline CDR1 reads LNHDA; CDR2 reads SQIVND (reference sequence). In DNA, the CDR3 is TGTGCCAGTAGTGTAAGACTGAGCTCCTATAATTCACCCCTCCACTTT. It codes for CASSVRLSSYNSPLHF.

The chain couples TRBV28 to TRBJ2-1; maybe TRBD2 (5 bases). The CDR3 totals 12 residues. Between the trimmed V and J ends, which lost 7 bases and 8 bases, there was a span of 12 bases. The germline CDR1 and CDR2 sequences are MDHEN and SYDVKM. CDR3 sequence (DNA): TGTGCCAGCAATGGGGAGCGCTATGAGCAGTTCTTC. It specifies CASNGERYEQFF.